The clone carrying this TCR beta chain showed up many times. This sample was taken from a study of regulatory T cells in long-lasting Graves disease. Study-wide background: Patients newly diagnosed with Graves' had been on antithyroid drugs for under 3 months.

Construction of the TCR beta libraries employed iRepertoire HTBI primers in conjunction with Arm-PCR of CDR3 regions. In TCRdb, the multiplex PCR reads were re-called with MiXCR into one record per CDR3 protein. Counted here are 250,000 or so distinct CDR3 sequences, 18% occurring once; the ten biggest clones make up roughly 15%. The CDR3 has 17 residues. V was clipped by 5 bases and J by 0 bases; unmatched bases: 11. The germline CDR1 and CDR2 sequences are SGHNT and YENEEA. Time point specified: newly diagnosed GD, antithyroid drugs for less than 3 months. The TCR library was made from RNA that had been extracted from PBMCs in TRIzol. These data also featured in a second study, about T cells in Graves' hyperthyroidism and ophthalmopathy.

The chain has TRBV11-3 and TRBJ2-3, with 7 bases that match TRBD1. This receptor was identified in a woman aged 25-40 years with Graves disease. Sequenced material: peripheral blood mononuclear cells (PBMCs), taken at new diagnosis, from a patient treated with antithyroid drugs. The CDR3 sequence is CASSDNRGFSSTDTQYF. DNA of the CDR3: TGTGCCAGCAGCGATAACAGGGGCTTTTCGAGCACAGATACGCAGTATTTT.